The sequence of this T cell receptor (beta chain) was determined in a study of STAT3 mutations in large granular lymphocyte leukemia. In the study overall: Over half of T-LGLL patients had one or more immunosuppressive regimens.

TCRbeta libraries averaged about 40,773 productive templates per sample. The data were produced by immunoSEQ multiplex PCR, yet TCRdb's version contains in-frame clones alone and is incomplete. Of approximately 10,000 clones listed, around 76% are singletons. Study-level results: At least one immunodominant TCR beta clonotype appeared in every T-cell large granular lymphocyte leukemia patient. All newly emerging clones after therapy were STAT3 wild type. Variable sampling intervals and differing treatment regimens complicated linking therapy response to TCR clonal burden changes.

The CDR3 sequence is 13 residues long. Trimming removed 2 bases from V and 4 bases from J, with 9 bases in between. In germline, CDR1 is MNHEY, CDR2 SMNVEV (reference sequence). This clone was found a few times. Its antigen remains unknown. The source material was peripheral blood mononuclear cells. This TCR derives from a man aged 55 to 70 with T-cell large granular lymphocyte leukemia. Some clones in this sample may be carry-over from other donors' samples. The V call is TRBV27, the J call TRBJ2-7; TRBD2 is a possible D gene (5 bases). Here the CDR3 reads CASSLDGDYEQYF. The CDR3 DNA is TGTGCCAGCAGTTTAGACGGGGATTACGAGCAGTACTTC.